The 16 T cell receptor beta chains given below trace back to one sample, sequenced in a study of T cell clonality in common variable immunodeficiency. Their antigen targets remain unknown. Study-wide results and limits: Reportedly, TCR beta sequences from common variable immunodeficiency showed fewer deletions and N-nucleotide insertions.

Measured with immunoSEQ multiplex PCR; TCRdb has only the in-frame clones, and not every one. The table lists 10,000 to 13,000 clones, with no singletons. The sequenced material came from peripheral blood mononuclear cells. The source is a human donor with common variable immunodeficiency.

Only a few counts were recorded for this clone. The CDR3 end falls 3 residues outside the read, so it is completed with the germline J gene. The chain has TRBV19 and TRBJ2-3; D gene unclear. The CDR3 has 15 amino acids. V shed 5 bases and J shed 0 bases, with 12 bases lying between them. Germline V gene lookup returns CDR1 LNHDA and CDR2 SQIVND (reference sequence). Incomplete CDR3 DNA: TGTGCCAGTAGTGAGGTGACAACTAGCACAGATACG. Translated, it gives CASSEVTTSTDT. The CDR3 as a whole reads CASSEVTTSTDTQYF.

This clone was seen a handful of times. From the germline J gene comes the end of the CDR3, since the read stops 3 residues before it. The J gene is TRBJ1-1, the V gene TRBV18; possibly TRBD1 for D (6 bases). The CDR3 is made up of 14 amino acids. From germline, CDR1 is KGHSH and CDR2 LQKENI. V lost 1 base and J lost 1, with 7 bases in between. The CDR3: CASSPQGENTEAFF. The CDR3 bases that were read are TGTGCCAGCTCACCACAGGGGGAGAACACTGAA.

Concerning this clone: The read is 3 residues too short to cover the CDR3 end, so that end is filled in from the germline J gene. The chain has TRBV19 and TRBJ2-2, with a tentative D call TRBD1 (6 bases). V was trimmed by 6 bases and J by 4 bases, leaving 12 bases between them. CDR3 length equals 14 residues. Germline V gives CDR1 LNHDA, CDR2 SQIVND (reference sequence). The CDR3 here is CASRTQGATGELFF. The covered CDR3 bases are TGTGCCAGTAGGACACAGGGCGCCACCGGGGAG.

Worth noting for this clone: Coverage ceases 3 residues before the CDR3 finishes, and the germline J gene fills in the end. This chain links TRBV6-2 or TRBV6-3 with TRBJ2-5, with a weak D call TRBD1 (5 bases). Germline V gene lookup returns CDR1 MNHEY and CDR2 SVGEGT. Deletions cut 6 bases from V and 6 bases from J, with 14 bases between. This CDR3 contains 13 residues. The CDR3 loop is CASSQGVRQTQYF. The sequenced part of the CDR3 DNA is TGTGCCAGCAGCCAAGGGGTGCGCCAGACC.

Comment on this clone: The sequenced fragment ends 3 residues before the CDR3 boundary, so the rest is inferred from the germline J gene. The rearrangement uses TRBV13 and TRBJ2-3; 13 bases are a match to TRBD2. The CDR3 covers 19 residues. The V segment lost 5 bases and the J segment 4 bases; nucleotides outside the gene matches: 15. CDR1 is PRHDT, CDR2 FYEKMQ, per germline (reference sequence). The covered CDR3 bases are TGTGCCAGCAGCGCCGGGACTAGCGGGAAACCGGGGGTCCCAGATACG. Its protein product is CASSAGTSGKPGVPDT. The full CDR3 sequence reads CASSAGTSGKPGVPDTQYF.

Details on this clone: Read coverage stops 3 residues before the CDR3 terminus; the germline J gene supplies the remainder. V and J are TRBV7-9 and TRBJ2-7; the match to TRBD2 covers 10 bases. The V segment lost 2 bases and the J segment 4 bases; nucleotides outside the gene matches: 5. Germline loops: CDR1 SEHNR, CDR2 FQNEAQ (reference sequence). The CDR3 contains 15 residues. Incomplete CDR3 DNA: TGTGCCAGCAGCTTATGGCTAGCGGGAGTGTACGAG. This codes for CASSLWLAGVYE. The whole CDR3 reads CASSLWLAGVYEQYF.

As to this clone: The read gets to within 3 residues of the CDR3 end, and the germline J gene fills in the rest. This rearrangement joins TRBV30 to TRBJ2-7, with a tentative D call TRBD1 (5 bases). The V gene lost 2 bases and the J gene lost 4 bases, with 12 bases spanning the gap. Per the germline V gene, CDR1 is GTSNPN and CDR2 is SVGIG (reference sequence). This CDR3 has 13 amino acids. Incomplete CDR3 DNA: TGTGCCTGGAGTCAGGGAATGGGGTACGAG. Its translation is CAWSQGMGYE. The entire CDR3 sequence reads CAWSQGMGYEQYF.

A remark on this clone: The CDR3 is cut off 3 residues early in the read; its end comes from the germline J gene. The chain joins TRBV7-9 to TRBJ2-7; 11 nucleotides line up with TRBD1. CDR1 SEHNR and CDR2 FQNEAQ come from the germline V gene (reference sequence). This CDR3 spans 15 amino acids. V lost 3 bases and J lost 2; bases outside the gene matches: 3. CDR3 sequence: CASSFRDRGTYEQYF. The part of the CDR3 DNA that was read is TGTGCCAGCAGCTTTAGGGACAGGGGGACCTACGAG.

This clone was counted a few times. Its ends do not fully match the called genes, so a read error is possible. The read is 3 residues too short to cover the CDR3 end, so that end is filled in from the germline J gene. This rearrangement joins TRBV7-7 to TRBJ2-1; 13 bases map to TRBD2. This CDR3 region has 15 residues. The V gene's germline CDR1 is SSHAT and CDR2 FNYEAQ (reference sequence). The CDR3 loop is CASSPGLAGVNEQFF. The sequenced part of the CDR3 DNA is TGTGCTAGCAGCCCCGGACTAGCGGGAGTCAATGAG.

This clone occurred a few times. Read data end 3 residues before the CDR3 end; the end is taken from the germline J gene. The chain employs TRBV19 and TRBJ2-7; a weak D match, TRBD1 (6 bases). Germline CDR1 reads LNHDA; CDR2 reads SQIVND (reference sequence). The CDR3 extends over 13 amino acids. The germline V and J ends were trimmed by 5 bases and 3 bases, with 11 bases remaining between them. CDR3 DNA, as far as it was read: TGTGCCAGTAGTCCCCGGACAGTCTACGAG. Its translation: CASSPRTVYE. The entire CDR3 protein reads CASSPRTVYEQYF.

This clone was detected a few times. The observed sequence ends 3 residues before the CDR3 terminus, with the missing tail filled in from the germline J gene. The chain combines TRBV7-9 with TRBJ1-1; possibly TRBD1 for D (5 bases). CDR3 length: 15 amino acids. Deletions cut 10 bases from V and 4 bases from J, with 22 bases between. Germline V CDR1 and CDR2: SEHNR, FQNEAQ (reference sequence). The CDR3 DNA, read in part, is TGTGCCACAGCTGGGCAGGGTCTTGTAGGCACTGAA. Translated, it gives CATAGQGLVGTE. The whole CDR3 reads CATAGQGLVGTEAFF.

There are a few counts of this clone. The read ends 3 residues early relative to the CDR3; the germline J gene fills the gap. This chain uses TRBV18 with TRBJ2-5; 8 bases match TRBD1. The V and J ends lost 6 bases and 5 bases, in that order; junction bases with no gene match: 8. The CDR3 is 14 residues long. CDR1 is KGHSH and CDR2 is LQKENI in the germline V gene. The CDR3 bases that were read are TGTGCCAGCTCGCAAAGCAGGGGGCTGGAGACC. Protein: CASSQSRGLET. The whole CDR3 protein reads CASSQSRGLETQYF.

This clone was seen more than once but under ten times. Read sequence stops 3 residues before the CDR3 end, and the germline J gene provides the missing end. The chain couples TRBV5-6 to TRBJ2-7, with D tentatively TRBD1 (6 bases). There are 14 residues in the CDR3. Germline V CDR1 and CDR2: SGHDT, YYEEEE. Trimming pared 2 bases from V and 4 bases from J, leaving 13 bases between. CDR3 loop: CASSLQGVNYEQYF. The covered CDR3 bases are TGTGCCAGCAGCTTACAGGGAGTCAATTACGAG. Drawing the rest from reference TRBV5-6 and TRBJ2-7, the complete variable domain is DAGVTQSPTHLIKTRGQQVTLRCSPKSGHDTVSWYQQALGQGPQFIFQYYEEEERQRGNFPDRFSGHQFPNYSSELNVNALLLGDSALYLCASSLQGVNYEQYFGPGTRLTVT.

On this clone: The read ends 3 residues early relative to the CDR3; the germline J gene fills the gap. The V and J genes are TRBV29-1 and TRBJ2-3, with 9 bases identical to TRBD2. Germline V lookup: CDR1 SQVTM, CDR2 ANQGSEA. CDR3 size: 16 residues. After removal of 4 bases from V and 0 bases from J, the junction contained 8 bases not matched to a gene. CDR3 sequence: CSVGRGLAGSTDTQYF. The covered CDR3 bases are TGCAGCGTTGGGAGGGGGCTAGCGGGAAGCACAGATACG.

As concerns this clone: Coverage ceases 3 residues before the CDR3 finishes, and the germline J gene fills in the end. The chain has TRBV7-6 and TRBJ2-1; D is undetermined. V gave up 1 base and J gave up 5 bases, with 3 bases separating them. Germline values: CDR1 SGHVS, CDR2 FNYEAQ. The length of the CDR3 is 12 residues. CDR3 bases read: TGTGCCAGCAGCTTAGTAGACAATGAG. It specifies CASSLVDNE. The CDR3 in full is CASSLVDNEQFF. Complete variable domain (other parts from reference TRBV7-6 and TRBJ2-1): GAGVSQSPRYKVTKRGQDVALRCDPISGHVSLYWYRQALGQGPEFLTYFNYEAQQDKSGLPNDRFSAERPEGSISTLTIQRTEQRDSAMYRCASSLVDNEQFFGPGTRLTVL.

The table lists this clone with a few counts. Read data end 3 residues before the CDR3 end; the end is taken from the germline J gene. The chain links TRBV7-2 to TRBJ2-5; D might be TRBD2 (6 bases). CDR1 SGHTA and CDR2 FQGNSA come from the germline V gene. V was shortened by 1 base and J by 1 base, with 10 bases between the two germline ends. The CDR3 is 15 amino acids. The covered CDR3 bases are TGTGCCAGCAGCTTAGTGAGGAGGGTCCAAGAGACC. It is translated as CASSLVRRVQET. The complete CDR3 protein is CASSLVRRVQETQYF.